This is a list of T cell receptor beta chains from one sample in a study of blood T cell repertoires in COVID-19. Clones were read by immunoSEQ multiplex PCR, and TCRdb kept only the in-frame ones, dropping some. The sample yields 350,000 to 550,000 clones, roughly nine tenths seen once. Sequencing was done on a sample of PBMCs or T cells enriched from blood (not recorded which). The receptors stem from a man aged 30-40 years who had recovered from COVID-19. The CDR3 runs from the conserved cysteine through the conserved F or W. D genes are given only for firm matches. Size tells how often a clone was seen (once, few, many) or the class of an expanded clone, and some rows leave it out.

TRBV19	NA	TRBJ1-3	NA	CASSIGRTPSGNTIYF	TGTGCCAGTAGTATCGGGAGAACACCCTCTGGAAACACCATATATTTT
TRBV29-1	NA	TRBJ1-2	NA	CSVERGFGYTF	TGCAGCGTTGAACGGGGGTTTGGCTACACCTTC
TRBV20-1	NA	TRBJ1-3	NA	CSASMRNTIYF	TGCAGTGCCAGCATGCGGAACACCATATATTTT
TRBV20-1	NA	TRBJ2-5	NA	CSASRAETQYF	TGCAGTGCTAGTAGAGCGGAGACCCAGTACTTC
TRBV7-8	NA	TRBJ1-2	NA	CASSLSRAGYTF	TGTGCCAGCAGCTTATCTCGAGCTGGCTACACCTTC
TRBV11-2	once	TRBJ2-2	TRBD1	CASRPGTGRSGELFF	TGTGCCAGCAGACCCGGGACAGGGCGTAGCGGGGAGCTGTTTTTT
TRBV4-2	NA	TRBJ1-2	TRBD1	CASSQGDRGLKF	TGTGCCAGCAGCCAAGGGGACAGGGGTCTAAAATTC
TRBV5-1	NA	TRBJ2-3	NA	CASSSLAHTSTDTQYF	TGCGCCAGCAGCTCCCTAGCGCATACTAGCACAGATACGCAGTATTTT
TRBV7-2	NA	TRBJ2-7	TRBD2	CASSLGGGSAYEQYF	TGTGCCAGCAGCTTAGGCGGCGGGAGCGCCTACGAGCAGTACTTC
TRBV28	NA	TRBJ2-3	TRBD2	CASSLTTSGMADTQYF	TGTGCCAGCAGTCTGACCACTAGCGGGATGGCAGATACGCAGTATTTT
TRBV6-1	NA	TRBJ1-2	NA	CASSEYGYSRTGVYGYTF	TGTGCCAGCAGTGAATACGGCTACTCGCGTACCGGGGTCTATGGCTACACCTTC
TRBV6-5	NA	TRBJ2-1	NA	CASSWTTEFF	TGTGCCAGCAGTTGGACTACGGAGTTCTTC
TRBV19	NA	TRBJ1-5	NA	CASSVRNRADSNQPQHF	TGTGCCAGTAGTGTGAGGAACAGGGCAGATAGCAATCAGCCCCAGCATTTT
TRBV7-2	NA	TRBJ1-5	NA	CASSLGPLGNQPQHF	TGTGCCAGCAGCCTAGGGCCCCTTGGCAATCAGCCCCAGCATTTT
TRBV28	NA	TRBJ2-3	TRBD1	CASSLETGADTQYF	TGTGCCAGCAGTTTGGAAACAGGGGCAGATACGCAGTATTTT
TRBV3-1/TRBV3-2	NA	TRBJ1-6	NA	CASSQGRGASYNSPLHF	TGTGCCAGCAGCCAAGGTAGAGGCGCCTCCTATAATTCACCCCTCCACTTT
TRBV19	NA	TRBJ2-3	NA	CASSMILVTDTQYF	TGTGCCAGTAGTATGATACTAGTCACAGATACGCAGTATTTT
TRBV10-1	NA	TRBJ2-7	NA	CASSESVSNYEQYF	TGCGCCAGCAGTGAGTCGGTCAGTAACTACGAGCAGTACTTC